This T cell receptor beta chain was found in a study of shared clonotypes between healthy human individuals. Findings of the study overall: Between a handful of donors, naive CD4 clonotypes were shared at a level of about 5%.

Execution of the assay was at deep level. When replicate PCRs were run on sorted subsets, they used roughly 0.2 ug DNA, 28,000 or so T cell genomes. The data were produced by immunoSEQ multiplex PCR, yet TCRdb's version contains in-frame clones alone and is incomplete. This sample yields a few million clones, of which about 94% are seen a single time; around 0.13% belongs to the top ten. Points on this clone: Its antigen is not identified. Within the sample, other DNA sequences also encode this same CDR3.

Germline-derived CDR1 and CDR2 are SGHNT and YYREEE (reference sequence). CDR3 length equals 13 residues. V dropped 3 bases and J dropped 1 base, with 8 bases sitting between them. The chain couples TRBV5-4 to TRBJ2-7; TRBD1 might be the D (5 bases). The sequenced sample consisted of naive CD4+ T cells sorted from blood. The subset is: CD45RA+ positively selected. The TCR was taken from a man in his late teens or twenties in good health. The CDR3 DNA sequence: TGTGCCAGCAGCTCCGGACAATCCTACGAGCAGTACTTC. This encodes CASSSGQSYEQYF.